Described below is a single TCR beta chain sequence and its context. This sample stems from a study of blood T cell repertoires in COVID-19. Study summary: The United States, Italy and Spain supplied acute and convalescent COVID-19 samples. PBMCs, B-cell-depleted T cells, or T cells were the source of the cDNA or gDNA that made up the material.

Study members were between about 18 and 95 years old and lived in approximately 25 US regions. Per the original methods: Amplification of reference gene primers provided the estimated nucleated cell counts. Produced via immunoSEQ multiplex PCR; TCRdb's table is partial and in-frame only. V, J and clone size reflect that table, while D and trimming were determined from the DNA. The data contain approximately 350,000 clones, less than 90% of them singletons. This sequence was found in a woman aged 50 to 60 who had recovered from COVID-19. Specimen: PBMCs or T cells enriched from blood (not recorded which).

CDR3 region: CASSFLGTGRAFF. The CDR3 DNA reads as TGTGCCAGCAGCTTTCTTGGGACAGGGAGAGCTTTCTTT. This chain uses TRBV7-2 with TRBJ1-1, with TRBD1 matching 9 bases. V was pared by 3 bases and J by 10 bases, with 6 bases of the junction left unmatched. Looked up from germline, CDR1 is SGHTA and CDR2 is FQGNSA. This CDR3 is built from 13 residues.